This T cell receptor beta chain was recorded in a study of cytomegalovirus exposure and HLA in healthy donors. Looking at the study overall: Genetic ancestry analysis placed around 76% of the roughly 400 donors that were genotyped in the Caucasian-associated cluster.

The PCR made use of 60 Vbeta and 13 Jbeta primers. Produced via immunoSEQ multiplex PCR; TCRdb's table is partial and in-frame only. The repertoire table contains 190,000 or so clones. Germline V CDR1 and CDR2: SGHAT, FQNNGV. The ends lost 0 bases at V and 8 bases at J; junction bases unmatched: 10. CDR3 length: 16 amino acids. Participants comprised healthy donors of bone marrow. The clonotype was recovered from a boy younger than 18 in good health and CMV-seronegative. Sequenced input: PBMCs. The chain recombines TRBV11-2 with TRBJ2-1; 7 bases align to TRBD2. The CDR3 DNA reads TGTGCCAGCAGCTTAGATGAAAATGGGGGGGTCGATGAGCAGTTCTTC. Protein product: CASSLDENGGVDEQFF. The full variable domain, rest sourced from reference TRBV11-2 and TRBJ2-1, is EAGVAQSPRYKIIEKRQSVAFWCNPISGHATLYWYQQILGQGPKLLIQFQNNGVVDDSQLPKDRFSAERLKGVDSTLKIQPAKLEDSAVYLCASSLDENGGVDEQFFGPGTRLTVL.